A single sample is the source of the 29 T cell receptor beta chains below, sequenced in a study of T cell responses to AZD1222 COVID-19 vaccine. Profiled with immunoSEQ multiplex PCR; TCRdb holds only in-frame clones, not every one. The data hold 100,000 to 110,000 clones, with around 90% observed a single time. The sequencing used peripheral blood, collected on day 0 of AZD1222 vaccination. These receptors all stem from an adult in good health.

Only a few counts were recorded for this clone. This sequence joins TRBV2 and TRBJ2-2; D might be TRBD1 (5 bases). The V end was cut by 0 bases, the J end by 2 bases, with 16 bases between. The CDR3 loop spans 18 amino acids. Germline V gene lookup returns CDR1 SNHLY and CDR2 FYNNEI. CDR3 residues: CASSEALLAGLNTGELFF. The DNA of the CDR3 is TGTGCCAGCAGTGAAGCGCTTCTGGCAGGGCTAAACACCGGGGAGCTGTTTTTT.

This chain links TRBV7-3 with TRBJ1-2, with 8 bases matching TRBD1. The CDR3 has 13 amino acids. The V gene end was trimmed by 4 bases and the J gene end by 7 bases; junction bases not matched to a gene: 5. Germline lookup yields CDR1 SGHTA and CDR2 FQGTGA. The CDR3 sequence is CASSSTGAGGYTF. As DNA, the CDR3 is TGTGCCAGCAGCTCGACAGGGGCTGGTGGCTACACCTTC.

The chain has TRBV25-1 and TRBJ1-6; TRBD1 matches at 8 bases. Trimming took 5 bases from V and 7 from J; bases not matched to a gene: 4. Germline V gene data show CDR1 as MGHDK and CDR2 as SYGVNS. This CDR3 is 14 amino acids long. For the CDR3, the DNA is TGTGCCAGCAGTTGGACAGGGTTCAATTCACCCCTCCACTTT. Protein product: CASSWTGFNSPLHF.

The chain combines TRBV12-3 or TRBV12-4 with TRBJ2-7; D is tentatively TRBD1 or TRBD2 (5 bases each). Between the trimmed V and J ends, which lost 5 bases and 10 bases, there was a span of 12 bases. The CDR3 has 11 residues. The CDR3 is CASSPRGIQYF. The CDR3 DNA reads as TGTGCCAGCAGTCCCCGGGGCATACAGTACTTC.

This chain connects TRBV5-3 to TRBJ1-6; possibly TRBD1 for D (6 bases). TRBV5-3 is reported as an ORF; its role is uncertain. V lost 3 bases to trimming and J lost 8 bases, with 15 bases between them. The CDR3 is 15 amino acids. The CDR3 protein is CARSWGTLDYSPLHF. As DNA, the CDR3 is TGTGCCAGAAGCTGGGGGACACTAGATTATTCACCCCTCCACTTT.

The rearrangement joins TRBV1 to TRBJ2-1; the table's D gene call, TRBD2, was not cross checked with the DNA. TRBV1 is deemed a pseudogene. This CDR3 spans 17 amino acids. CDR3 sequence: CTSSPSPGLYPYNEQFF. The CDR3 DNA is TGCACCAGCAGCCCTTCCCCGGGACTATACCCGTACAATGAGCAGTTCTTC.

This clone was seen a single time. The V and J genes are TRBV3-1 (or the pseudogene TRBV3-2) and TRBJ1-5, with D possibly matching TRBD1 (5 bases). Trimming cost V 0 bases and J 7 bases, with 10 bases left between them. Germline values: CDR1 LGHDT, CDR2 YNNKEL (reference sequence). CDR3 size: 14 residues. CDR3 DNA: TGTGCCAGCAGCCAAGATGGTGGGGCGCAGCCCCAGCATTTT. Protein sequence: CASSQDGGAQPQHF.

The chain combines TRBV9 with TRBJ2-7; TRBD2 matches 13 bases. The CDR3 covers 16 residues. The V gene end was trimmed by 0 bases and the J gene end by 6 bases; junction bases not matched to a gene: 6. The germline V gene has CDR1 SGDLS and CDR2 YYNGEE. This CDR3 is CASSVAGLAGVTEQYF. CDR3 sequence (DNA): TGTGCCAGCAGCGTAGCTGGACTAGCGGGAGTTACCGAGCAGTACTTC.

This clone was counted a few times. V and J are TRBV14 and TRBJ1-2; D is uncertain. The CDR3 totals 14 residues. The germline gives CDR1 SGHDN, CDR2 FVKESK. The V and J ends lost 0 bases and 6 bases respectively, with 11 bases between them. CDR3 nucleotides: TGTGCCAGCAGCCAAGACACCAGGATTAATGGCTACACCTTC. Translating it yields CASSQDTRINGYTF.

This clone showed up just a few times. The chain combines TRBV30 with TRBJ2-7; 9 bases align to TRBD2. Germline values: CDR1 GTSNPN, CDR2 SVGIG (reference sequence). The CDR3 runs to 12 residues. V lost 5 bases to trimming and J lost 3 bases; unmatched junction nucleotides: 2. The CDR3 DNA is TGTGCCTGGGATAGCGGGAGCTACGAGCAGTACTTC. It translates to CAWDSGSYEQYF.

This clone was picked up a small number of times. The V call is TRBV11-2, the J call TRBJ2-1, with TRBD2 identical over 16 bases. The CDR3 is made up of 18 amino acids. CDR1 and CDR2 (germline): SGHAT, FQNNGV. Trimming at V came to 4 bases and at J to 7 bases, leaving 10 bases not matched to a gene. CDR3 protein: CASSSYRGLAGGYNEQFF. CDR3 sequence (DNA): TGTGCCAGCAGCTCCTACCGGGGACTAGCGGGAGGGTATAATGAGCAGTTCTTC. Looking up the rest from reference TRBV11-2 and TRBJ2-1 gives the full variable domain: EAGVAQSPRYKIIEKRQSVAFWCNPISGHATLYWYQQILGQGPKLLIQFQNNGVVDDSQLPKDRFSAERLKGVDSTLKIQPAKLEDSAVYLCASSSYRGLAGGYNEQFFGPGTRLTVL.

The chain couples TRBV4-1 to TRBJ1-3; 10 bases agree with TRBD1. From germline, CDR1 is MGHRA and CDR2 YSYEKL. The trim removed 4 bases at V and 0 bases at J, leaving 3 bases unmatched. The CDR3 is made up of 16 amino acids. Written as DNA, the CDR3 is TGCGCCAGCAGCCCGGGACAGGGGATCTCTGGAAACACCATATATTTT. This codes for CASSPGQGISGNTIYF.

J is TRBJ1-5 and V is TRBV30; D is uncertain. CDR1 is GTSNPN and CDR2 is SVGIG in the germline V gene (reference sequence). The CDR3 totals 15 residues. V was cut by 0 bases and J by 0 bases, with 9 bases left in between. The CDR3 region has the DNA TGTGCCTGGAGTGTAGGAGGACCTAGCAATCAGCCCCAGCATTTT. Translation: CAWSVGGPSNQPQHF.

The chain links TRBV27 to TRBJ2-7; 8 bases match TRBD2. The CDR3 has 15 residues. With V trimmed by 1 base and J by 2 bases, 4 bases remained unmatched. The germline V gene has CDR1 MNHEY and CDR2 SMNVEV (reference sequence). This CDR3 reads CASSLLSGRPYEQYF. CDR3 DNA sequence: TGTGCCAGCAGTTTATTAAGCGGGAGACCCTACGAGCAGTACTTC.

This chain joins TRBV9 and TRBJ1-6; D possibly corresponds to TRBD1 (5 bases). The CDR3 loop spans 13 amino acids. Between the trimmed V and J ends, which lost 0 bases and 13 bases, there was a span of 11 bases. Germline V lookup: CDR1 SGDLS, CDR2 YYNGEE. The CDR3 loop reads CASSVGGAGPLHF. DNA of the CDR3: TGTGCCAGCAGCGTAGGAGGGGCGGGGCCCCTCCACTTT. Full variable domain (remainder filled in from reference TRBV9 and TRBJ1-6): DSGVTQTPKHLITATGQRVTLRCSPRSGDLSVYWYQQSLDQGLQFLIQYYNGEERAKGNILERFSAQQFPDLHSELNLSSLELGDSALYFCASSVGGAGPLHFGNGTRLTVT.

This chain connects TRBV21-1 to TRBJ2-7; TRBD2 is the table's D call and was not checked against the DNA. TRBV21-1 is noted as a pseudogene. This CDR3 comprises 22 residues. The CDR3 DNA reads TGTGCCAGCGGCCGTGCGGCGGAGAACGAACCCCGCCACGCCTTCGAACCCTACGAGCAGTACTTC. Its protein product is CASGRAAENEPRHAFEPYEQYF.

The chain links TRBV5-4 to TRBJ2-7; TRBD1 matches at 7 bases. V dropped 0 bases and J dropped 4; count of bases not matched to a gene: 10. The length of the CDR3 is 16 residues. The V gene's germline CDR1 is SGHNT and CDR2 YYREEE (reference sequence). CDR3 sequence: CASSLAYRGDFYEQYF. DNA for the CDR3: TGTGCCAGCAGCTTGGCCTACAGGGGCGATTTTTACGAGCAGTACTTC.

V gene TRBV18 combines with J gene TRBJ1-5; the D gene is possibly TRBD1 (5 bases). The CDR3 totals 16 residues. V lost 3 bases and J lost 0, with 12 bases in between. Germline values: CDR1 KGHSH, CDR2 LQKENI. CDR3 loop: CASSPTGAYSNQPQHF. CDR3 nucleotides: TGTGCCAGCTCACCCACAGGTGCCTATAGCAATCAGCCCCAGCATTTT.

The J gene is TRBJ2-3, the V gene TRBV19; unclear D gene. The CDR3 length is 14 residues. Germline V gene sequence: CDR1 LNHDA, CDR2 SQIVND (reference sequence). The V gene lost 3 bases and the J gene lost 0 bases, with 7 bases spanning the gap. In DNA form, the CDR3 reads TGTGCCAGTAGTATTCATAGGAGCACAGATACGCAGTATTTT. Its translation is CASSIHRSTDTQYF. The full variable domain, with the rest looked up from reference TRBV19 and TRBJ2-3, is DGGITQSPKYLFRKEGQNVTLSCEQNLNHDAMYWYRQDPGQGLRLIYYSQIVNDFQKGDIAEGYSVSREKKESFPLTVTSAQKNPTAFYLCASSIHRSTDTQYFGPGTRLTVL.

This chain's CDR3 is CSAGTLAKNIQYF. DNA of the CDR3: TGCAGCGCTGGGACATTAGCCAAAAACATTCAGTACTTC. The chain employs TRBV29-1 and TRBJ2-4; tentatively, D is TRBD1 (6 bases). The germline V and J ends were trimmed by 7 bases and 0 bases, with 10 bases remaining between them. The CDR3 is 13 amino acids. In germline, CDR1 is SQVTM, CDR2 ANQGSEA.

The chain uses TRBV6-2 or TRBV6-3 and TRBJ1-2; D might be TRBD1 (5 bases). Germline loops: CDR1 MNHEY, CDR2 SVGEGT. Trimming pared 2 bases from V and 5 bases from J, leaving 12 bases between. The CDR3 consists of 14 residues. For the CDR3, the DNA is TGTGCCAGCAGTTACAATTCGGGGGGGTATGGCTACACCTTC. It is translated as CASSYNSGGYGYTF.

The V gene is TRBV11-2, the J gene TRBJ2-3, with 8 bases lining up with TRBD2. Germline trimming cut 0 bases from V and 4 bases from J; bases unmatched to any gene: 6. The CDR3 contains 16 residues. CDR1 and CDR2 (germline): SGHAT, FQNNGV. CDR3 coding DNA: TGTGCCAGCAGCTTAGAGTTAGCGGGACCCGCAGATACGCAGTATTTT. This gives the protein CASSLELAGPADTQYF.

V gene TRBV13 combines with J gene TRBJ2-1; either TRBD1 or TRBD2 may supply D (6 bases each). Trimming left V 5 bases short and J 4 bases short, with 24 bases between. The CDR3 totals 18 residues. Germline values: CDR1 PRHDT, CDR2 FYEKMQ (reference sequence). CDR3 in DNA: TGTGCCAGCAGCCCAACTAGGGGGGCTAGCGATACATACAATGAGCAGTTCTTC. Residues: CASSPTRGASDTYNEQFF.

This CDR3 reads CASNSLAGGPYEQFF. DNA of the CDR3: TGTGCCAGCAACTCACTAGCGGGAGGGCCTTATGAGCAGTTCTTC. This chain joins TRBV28 and TRBJ2-1, with 13 bases lining up with TRBD2. The germline gives CDR1 MDHEN, CDR2 SYDVKM. V gave up 7 bases and J gave up 8 bases; unmatched junction bases: 8. There are 15 residues in the CDR3.

The J gene is TRBJ2-1, the V gene TRBV28; TRBD1 aligns across 9 bases. The CDR3 is made up of 16 amino acids. With V trimmed by 0 bases and J by 4 bases, 4 bases remained unmatched. Germline V gene sequence: CDR1 MDHEN, CDR2 SYDVKM. CDR3 in DNA: TGTGCCAGCAGTTTATGGGGACAGGGAAATTACAATGAGCAGTTCTTC. It yields the protein CASSLWGQGNYNEQFF.

The chain couples TRBV6-6 to TRBJ1-4, with a possible D match to TRBD1 (5 bases). With 5 bases removed from V and 3 bases from J, the gap between germline ends came to 13 bases. The CDR3 covers 15 residues. Germline lookup yields CDR1 MNHNY and CDR2 SVGAGI (reference sequence). The CDR3 bases are TGTGCCAGCAGTAAGCGACAGACTGCTAATGAAAAACTGTTTTTT. This encodes CASSKRQTANEKLFF.

This chain links TRBV12-3 or TRBV12-4 with TRBJ2-3; 13 nucleotides align to TRBD2. There are 13 residues in the CDR3. Germline trimming cut 6 bases from V and 9 bases from J; bases unmatched to any gene: 3. CDR3 protein: CASSGTSGITQYF. CDR3 in DNA: TGTGCCAGCAGCGGGACTAGCGGGATAACGCAGTATTTT.

This clone was counted once. The same CDR3 is also encoded by other DNA sequences in this sample. The CDR3 sequence: CASSLGLAPNTGELFF. CDR3 coding DNA: TGCGCCAGCAGCTTGGGGCTAGCCCCGAACACCGGGGAGCTGTTTTTT. The rearrangement uses TRBV5-1 and TRBJ2-2, with D maybe TRBD2 (5 bases). Trimming removed 0 bases at V and 0 bases at J, with 9 bases between. The V gene's germline CDR1 is SGHRS and CDR2 YFSETQ. The CDR3 covers 16 residues.

The count of this clone is one. V usage is TRBV2 and J usage is TRBJ1-1; no firm D call. The germline CDR1 and CDR2 sequences are SNHLY and FYNNEI. There are 13 residues in the CDR3. Trimming took off 1 base at V and 4 bases at J, with 7 bases between the two ends. CDR3 in DNA: TGTGCCAGCAGTGAAGGCGATCGCACTGAAGCTTTCTTT. Translated, it gives CASSEGDRTEAFF.